This TCR beta chain was retrieved from a study of blood T cells in healthy people across ages. As for the study in general: Capture via template switching afforded approximately one barcoded beta molecule per two T cells. Whole-study findings and limits: Both naive CD4+ cell counts and diversity were greater in long-lived donors than in aged donors. The fall in TCR beta diversity per million T cells was roughly linear with age.

Donation came from healthy Caucasian individuals in Russia who were aged roughly 6 to 95. The CDR3 is made up of 15 amino acids. CDR1 is SGHVS, CDR2 FQNEAQ, per germline. Trimming cost V 5 bases and J 4 bases, with 18 bases left between them. Turning to this clonotype: Its cognate antigen is unknown.

Primers used in a second PCR of about 6 to 12 cycles were a sample-barcoded 5' primer and a J-beta primer mix. Using its own MiXCR run on the 5' RACE reads, TCRdb lists one record per CDR3 protein. Here the sample spans some 710,000 distinct CDR3 sequences, 46% being singletons. This receptor was obtained from a man older than 75 in good health. The sequenced sample consisted of blood. The chain has TRBV7-8 and TRBJ2-7, with D perhaps matching TRBD1 or TRBD2 (6 bases each). Written as DNA, the CDR3 is TGTGCCAGCAGCCCCCCCTCGCAGGGGAGGTACGAGCAGTACTTC. Translation: CASSPPSQGRYEQYF.